This TCR beta chain was recorded in a study of T cell responses to AZD1222 COVID-19 vaccine. The study, taken as a whole, reports: Only a handful of AZD1222 recipients, more than five in all, had baseline seropositivity. Spike-specific TCRs gained breadth and depth after people received two AZD1222 doses. Donors were mostly white British, more females; clonal diversity possibly underestimated.

Libraries were prepared by immunoSEQ multiplex PCR; TCRdb keeps only in-frame clonotypes and omits some of them. The table shows around 150,000 clones, with 90% occurring only once. As for this clone: Its specificity is not known.

Germline V gives CDR1 SGHDT, CDR2 YYEEEE. Trimming cost V 5 bases and J 6 bases; bases outside gene matches: 6. The CDR3 sequence is 13 residues long. The V gene is TRBV5-6, the J gene TRBJ2-7; TRBD1 agrees at 9 bases. The starting material was peripheral blood, obtained on day 0 of AZD1222 vaccination. The receptor's source is an adult in good health. The CDR3 DNA sequence: TGTGCCAGCAGTCGAGGACAGGGGCTCGAGCAGTACTTC. This sequence encodes CASSRGQGLEQYF.